This T cell receptor (beta chain) was recovered during a study of shared clonotypes between healthy human individuals. About this clone: Its matching antigen is unknown.

Clones were read by immunoSEQ multiplex PCR, and TCRdb kept only the in-frame ones, dropping some. The sample has 2 million to 2.5 million clones, approximately 93% seen once; the top ten hold about 0.41%. V lost 5 bases and J lost 0; bases outside the gene matches: 6. Germline CDR1 is SQVTM and CDR2 is ANQGSEA. The CDR3 has 16 residues. Regarding the study as a whole: When compared with the clonotypes that were shared by all four sorted-subset donors, the non-shared clonotypes turned out to have lower generation probabilities.

The material sequenced was naive CD4+ T cells from PBMCs. The subset here: CD45RA+ positively selected. The chain recombines TRBV29-1 with TRBJ2-6; TRBD2 aligns across 8 bases. This clonotype was sampled from a man aged 18 to 30 in good health. Some clones in this sample may be carry-over from other donors' samples. The CDR3 bases are TGCAGCGTTTCAGGGAGCGGGGGCTCTGGGGCCAACGTCCTGACTTTC. The encoded protein is CSVSGSGGSGANVLTF. Drawing the rest from reference TRBV29-1 and TRBJ2-6, the complete variable domain is SAVISQKPSRDICQRGTSLTIQCQVDSQVTMMFWYRQQPGQSLTLIATANQGSEATYESGFVIDKFPISRPNLTFSTLTVSNMSPEDSSIYLCSVSGSGGSGANVLTFGAGSRLTVL.